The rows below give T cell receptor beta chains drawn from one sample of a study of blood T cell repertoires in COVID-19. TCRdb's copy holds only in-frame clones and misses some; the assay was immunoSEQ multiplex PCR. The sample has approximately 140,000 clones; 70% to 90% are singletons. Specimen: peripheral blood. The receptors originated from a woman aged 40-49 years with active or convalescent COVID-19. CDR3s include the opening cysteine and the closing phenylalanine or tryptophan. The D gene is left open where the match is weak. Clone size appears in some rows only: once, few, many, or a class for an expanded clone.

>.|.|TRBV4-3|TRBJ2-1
CASSQDDWSEYNEQFF
TGCGCCAGCAGCCAAGATGACTGGAGCGAGTACAATGAGCAGTTCTTC
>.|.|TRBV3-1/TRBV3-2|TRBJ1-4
CASSSQYGGEEKLFF
TGTGCCAGCAGCTCCCAATACGGTGGTGAGGAAAAACTGTTTTTT
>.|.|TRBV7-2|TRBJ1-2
CASSLVRAGYTF
TGTGCCAGCAGCTTGGTCAGGGCTGGCTACACCTTC
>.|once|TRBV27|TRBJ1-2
CASRPLSAARGGYTF
TGTGCCAGCAGACCCCTCTCGGCGGCCCGGGGGGGCTACACCTTC
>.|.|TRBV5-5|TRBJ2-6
CASSILRGLNSGANVLTF
TGTGCCAGCAGTATTCTTCGAGGACTCAATTCTGGGGCCAACGTCCTGACTTTC
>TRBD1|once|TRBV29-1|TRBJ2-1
CSVETDRAFNLDEQFF
TGCAGCGTTGAAACGGACAGGGCCTTTAATCTCGATGAGCAGTTCTTC
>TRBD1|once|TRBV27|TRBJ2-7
CASSRDRSYEQYF
TGTGCCAGCAGTCGGGACAGATCCTACGAGCAGTACTTC
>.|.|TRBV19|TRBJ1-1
CASSIDRRANTEAFF
TGTGCCAGTAGTATAGATCGGCGGGCGAACACTGAAGCTTTCTTT
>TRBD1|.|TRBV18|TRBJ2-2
CASSPRTGATGELFF
TGTGCCAGCTCACCGAGGACAGGGGCAACCGGGGAGCTGTTTTTT
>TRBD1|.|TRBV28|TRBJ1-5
CASSDRAQPQHF
TGTGCCAGCAGTGACAGGGCTCAGCCCCAGCATTTT
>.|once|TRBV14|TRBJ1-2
CASSLRGIGYTF
TGTGCCAGCAGCCTTAGAGGCATTGGCTACACCTTC
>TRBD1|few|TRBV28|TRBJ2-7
CASSQSSDRGSYEQYF
TGTGCCAGCAGTCAATCGTCGGACAGGGGTTCCTACGAGCAGTACTTC
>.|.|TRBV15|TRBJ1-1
CATSRNQGSEAFF
TGTGCCACCAGCAGAAATCAGGGGAGTGAAGCTTTCTTT
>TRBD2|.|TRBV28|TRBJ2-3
CASTPSGLGDTQYF
TGTGCCAGCACTCCTAGCGGCTTAGGGGATACGCAGTATTTT
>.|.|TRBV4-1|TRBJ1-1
CASSLGQQNTEAFF
TGCGCCAGCAGCCTAGGACAGCAGAACACTGAAGCTTTCTTT
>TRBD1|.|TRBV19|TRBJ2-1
CASSDPTGRNEQFF
TGTGCCAGTAGTGACCCGACAGGGCGCAATGAGCAGTTCTTC
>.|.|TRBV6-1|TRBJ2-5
CASRFPGAPKETQYF
TGTGCCAGCAGGTTTCCGGGAGCGCCCAAAGAGACCCAGTACTTC
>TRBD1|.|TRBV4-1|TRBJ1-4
CASSPRTGVTELFF
TGCGCCAGCAGCCCGCGAACAGGGGTTACGGAACTGTTTTTT
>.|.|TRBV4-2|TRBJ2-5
CASSQGLVQETQYF
TGTGCCAGCAGCCAAGGCTTAGTTCAAGAGACCCAGTACTTC
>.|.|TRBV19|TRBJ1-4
CASSARRQGNGEKLFF
TGTGCCAGTAGTGCCCGACGCCAGGGCAATGGTGAAAAACTGTTTTTT
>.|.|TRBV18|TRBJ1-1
CASSPAARNTEAFF
TGTGCCAGCTCACCGGCCGCACGGAACACTGAAGCTTTCTTT
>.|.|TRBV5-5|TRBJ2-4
CASSLVGANIQYF
TGTGCCAGCAGCTTGGTAGGGGCAAACATTCAGTACTTC
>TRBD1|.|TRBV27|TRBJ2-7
CASSRRTGVVGEQYF
TGTGCCAGTTCCCGCAGGACAGGGGTGGTTGGGGAGCAGTACTTC
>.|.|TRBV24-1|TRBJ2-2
CATGFTGNTGELFF
TGTGCCACCGGATTCACAGGGAACACCGGGGAGCTGTTTTTT
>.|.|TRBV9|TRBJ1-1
CASSPWGGREAFF
TGTGCCAGCAGCCCCTGGGGGGGGCGAGAAGCTTTCTTT
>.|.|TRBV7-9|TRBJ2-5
CASSFGGEETQYF
TGTGCCAGCAGCTTCGGAGGTGAAGAGACCCAGTACTTC
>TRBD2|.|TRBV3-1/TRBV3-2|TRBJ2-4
CASSQFRAGPSPSIQYF
TGTGCCAGCAGCCAATTCCGAGCGGGGCCATCGCCCAGCATTCAGTACTTC
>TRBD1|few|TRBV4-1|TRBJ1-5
CASSRSGQGEMPQHF
TGCGCCAGCAGCCGATCTGGACAGGGCGAAATGCCCCAGCATTTT
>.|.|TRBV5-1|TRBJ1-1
CASSLVGPTEAFF
TGCGCCAGCAGCTTGGTGGGGCCCACTGAAGCTTTCTTT
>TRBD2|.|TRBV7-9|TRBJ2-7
CASSAWTSGIIYEQYF
TGTGCCAGCAGCGCCTGGACTAGCGGAATTATCTACGAGCAGTACTTC
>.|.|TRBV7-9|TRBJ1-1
CASSLVGGTEVFF
TGTGCCAGCAGCTTAGTGGGGGGGACTGAAGTTTTCTTT
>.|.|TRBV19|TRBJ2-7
CASSIVWRTYEQYF
TGTGCCAGTAGTATAGTTTGGAGAACCTACGAGCAGTACTTC